Shown below are 26 T cell receptor beta chains from a single sample sequenced in a study of shared clonotypes between healthy human individuals. Sequencing was performed with immunoSEQ multiplex PCR; in TCRdb, only in-frame clones are kept and a portion is missing. The sample has some 2,500,000 clones, about nine tenths seen once. Specimen: naive CD4+ T cells from PBMCs. Specified subset: CD45RA+ positively selected. The receptors come from a man between 18 and 29 years old in good health. Some clones in this sample may be carry-over from other donors' samples.

This chain joins TRBV19 and TRBJ1-5; D call uncertain. The V and J ends lost 6 bases and 5 bases respectively, with 14 bases between them. The germline V gene encodes CDR1 LNHDA and CDR2 SQIVND (reference sequence). This CDR3 has 14 amino acids. The CDR3 nucleotides read TGTGCCAGTAGCCTAAGACGAACGTATCAGCCCCAGCATTTT. It is translated as CASSLRRTYQPQHF.

Here the CDR3 reads CATSPRRGSYNEQFF. The CDR3 nucleotides are TGTGCCACCAGCCCTCGGCGGGGCTCCTACAATGAGCAGTTCTTC. V is TRBV15 and J is TRBJ2-1; tentatively, D is TRBD2 (6 bases). Germline V lookup: CDR1 LNHNV, CDR2 YYDKDF (reference sequence). The CDR3 length is 15 residues. Trimming pared 5 bases from V and 0 bases from J, leaving 11 bases between.

This chain connects TRBV9 to TRBJ1-5, with D uncertain. The CDR3 has 15 residues. Trimming took 3 bases from V and 8 from J, leaving 18 bases between them. Germline V gene lookup returns CDR1 SGDLS and CDR2 YYNGEE. CDR3 sequence: CASSAPGIPGKPQHF. CDR3 nucleotide sequence: TGTGCCAGCAGCGCCCCAGGAATACCCGGAAAGCCCCAGCATTTT.

The chain has TRBV18 and TRBJ2-5; the match to TRBD2 covers 7 bases. Germline-derived CDR1 and CDR2 are KGHSH and LQKENI. The CDR3 loop spans 16 amino acids. V trimming: 3 bases; J trimming: 4 bases; junction bases outside the gene matches: 11. The CDR3 loop is CASSPPREGVGETQYF. CDR3 coding DNA: TGTGCCAGCTCACCCCCCAGGGAGGGCGTGGGAGAGACCCAGTACTTC.

This chain connects TRBV7-7 to TRBJ2-5, with D possibly being TRBD1 or TRBD2 (5 bases each). CDR3 length equals 15 residues. Germline V gene data show CDR1 as SSHAT and CDR2 as FNYEAQ (reference sequence). V gave up 4 bases and J gave up 7 bases, with 19 bases separating them. The CDR3 DNA reads TGTGCCAGCAGCTCACCTGGGGACGGCACGGGGACCCAGTACTTC. Translation gives CASSSPGDGTGTQYF.

The J gene is TRBJ2-2, the V gene TRBV14; no definite D call. Trimming stripped 2 bases from V and 6 bases from J, with 7 bases between. The CDR3 loop spans 13 amino acids. In germline, CDR1 is SGHDN, CDR2 FVKESK. CDR3 in DNA: TGTGCCAGCAGCCAATATAGTTCCGGGGAGCTGTTTTTT. Its protein is CASSQYSSGELFF.

As regards this clone: Relative to the germline gene, one junction end is altered; a read error may explain this. This rearrangement joins TRBV6-1 to TRBJ2-1; maybe TRBD1 (6 bases). CDR1 is MNHNS, CDR2 SASEGT, per germline. The CDR3 extends over 11 amino acids. In DNA, the CDR3 is TGTGCCAGCCGACCCGAGGGGGAGCGGTTCTTC. This encodes CASRPEGERFF.

This clone was counted only a few times. The chain links TRBV5-1 to TRBJ2-4, with D hard to call. Per the germline V gene, CDR1 is SGHRS and CDR2 is YFSETQ. V shed 4 bases and J shed 5 bases, with 16 bases lying between them. This CDR3 is 15 amino acids long. CDR3 nucleotide sequence: TGCGCCAGCAGCCCGGGCAGAATGACGGAAAACATTCAGTACTTC. It encodes CASSPGRMTENIQYF. The variable domain in full, completed from reference TRBV5-1 and TRBJ2-4, reads KAGVTQTPRYLIKTRGQQVTLSCSPISGHRSVSWYQQTPGQGLQFLFEYFSETQRNKGNFPGRFSGRQFSNSRSEMNVSTLELGDSALYLCASSPGRMTENIQYFGAGTRLSVL.

This chain uses TRBV11-2 with TRBJ2-2, with 10 bases that match TRBD1. Germline V gene lookup returns CDR1 SGHAT and CDR2 FQNNGV. Trimming removed 5 bases from V and 7 bases from J; junction bases left unmatched: 4. The CDR3 is 14 amino acids. The CDR3 DNA follows: TGTGCCAGCAGCCGGGGGACAGGGGACGGGGAGCTGTTTTTT. Its translation: CASSRGTGDGELFF.

The rearrangement joins TRBV7-3 to TRBJ2-1, with TRBD1 matching over 7 bases. Losses at the gene ends were 4 bases for V and 6 bases for J; bases not matched to a gene: 15. This CDR3 contains 17 residues. Germline V CDR1 and CDR2: SGHTA, FQGTGA. The DNA of the CDR3 is TGTGCCAGCAGCTCCCCGCCGGGCGGACCAGGGGGCAATGAGCAGTTCTTC. This translates into CASSSPPGGPGGNEQFF.

The chain links TRBV5-4 to TRBJ2-3, with 13 bases matching TRBD2. The CDR3 contains 18 residues. The V and J ends lost 4 bases and 1 base, in that order; junction bases with no gene match: 9. Germline V gene sequence: CDR1 SGHNT, CDR2 YYREEE (reference sequence). This CDR3 is CASSILAGGPSGTDTQYF. The CDR3 coding sequence is TGTGCCAGCAGCATACTAGCGGGAGGGCCCTCGGGCACAGATACGCAGTATTTT.

V is TRBV4-1 and J is TRBJ2-1; D is unresolved. The germline V gene encodes CDR1 MGHRA and CDR2 YSYEKL. The CDR3 sequence is 16 residues long. Deletions cut 1 base from V and 0 bases from J, with 10 bases between. The CDR3 sequence: CASSQAPTGSYNEQFF. CDR3 nucleotide sequence: TGCGCCAGCAGCCAAGCCCCTACGGGCTCCTACAATGAGCAGTTCTTC.

The rearrangement joins TRBV4-2 to TRBJ2-3; D call uncertain. From germline, CDR1 is LGHNA and CDR2 YNFKEQ. The CDR3 covers 15 residues. The ends were cut back, 3 bases at V and 8 bases at J, with 18 bases in the middle. CDR3 in amino acids: CASSQQTVQAATQYF. Written as DNA, the CDR3 is TGTGCCAGCAGCCAGCAGACTGTTCAGGCGGCTACGCAGTATTTT.

The chain employs TRBV9 and TRBJ2-1, with TRBD2 as a possible D gene (6 bases). Germline CDR1 reads SGDLS; CDR2 reads YYNGEE. The CDR3 contains 17 residues. Trimming stripped 3 bases from V and 0 bases from J, with 16 bases between. The CDR3 reads CASSERETSSSYNEQFF. CDR3 in DNA: TGTGCCAGCAGCGAACGGGAGACCTCGAGCTCCTACAATGAGCAGTTCTTC.

The genes are TRBV2 and TRBJ1-5, with D hard to call. This CDR3 region has 15 residues. The germline V gene has CDR1 SNHLY and CDR2 FYNNEI. V was shortened by 7 bases and J by 4 bases, with 17 bases between the two germline ends. The CDR3 spells CASMIGAQRNQPQHF. CDR3 bases: TGTGCCAGCATGATCGGAGCCCAGCGTAATCAGCCCCAGCATTTT.

The gene calls are TRBV19 and TRBJ2-2, with a possible D match to TRBD2 (5 bases). This CDR3 contains 14 residues. CDR1 LNHDA and CDR2 SQIVND come from the germline V gene (reference sequence). V lost 5 bases to trimming and J lost 4 bases, with 11 bases between them. The CDR3 region has the DNA TGTGCCAGTAGTTACCGGGGAGTCACCGGGGAGCTGTTTTTT. Translation gives CASSYRGVTGELFF.

The V call is TRBV28, the J call TRBJ1-4; a possible D gene is TRBD1 (5 bases). V was clipped by 6 bases and J by 6 bases, with 17 bases between them. The CDR3 consists of 15 residues. The germline V gene encodes CDR1 MDHEN and CDR2 SYDVKM. CDR3 amino acids: CASSPLGVGDEKLFF. The CDR3 DNA sequence: TGTGCCAGCAGCCCCTTGGGGGTAGGGGATGAAAAACTGTTTTTT.

The rearrangement links TRBV27 to TRBJ2-7; 10 nucleotides match TRBD2. The germline V gene has CDR1 MNHEY and CDR2 SMNVEV (reference sequence). The J segment lost 0 bases and the V segment lost 0 bases, leaving 5 bases of the junction unmatched. This CDR3 contains 17 residues. The DNA for the CDR3 is TGTGCCAGCAGTTTATCGCCTAGCGGGAGCAGCTCCTACGAGCAGTACTTC. Its translation: CASSLSPSGSSSYEQYF.

Notes on this clone: The sample holds other DNA sequences that translate to the same CDR3. This chain uses TRBV29-1 with TRBJ2-4; D is unresolved. Germline CDR1 is SQVTM and CDR2 is ANQGSEA. This CDR3 is built from 13 residues. Trimming stripped 4 bases from V and 0 bases from J, with 7 bases between. The CDR3 bases are TGCAGCGTTGGTTTACTAGCCAAAAACATTCAGTACTTC. It translates to CSVGLLAKNIQYF.

A word on this clone: Other DNA sequences from this sample encode an identical CDR3 as well. This chain joins TRBV10-3 and TRBJ1-3, with unresolved D. CDR1 and CDR2 (germline): ENHRY, SYGVKD. There are 12 residues in the CDR3. Trimming stripped 0 bases from V and 5 bases from J, with 2 bases between. Here the CDR3 reads CAISESRNTIYF. CDR3 sequence (DNA): TGTGCCATCAGTGAGTCTAGAAACACCATATATTTT.

The genes are TRBV2 and TRBJ1-1, with unresolved D. CDR1 and CDR2 (germline): SNHLY, FYNNEI. V lost 10 bases to trimming and J lost 3 bases, with 9 bases between them. The length of the CDR3 is 11 residues. The CDR3 reads CATSDDTEAFF. The DNA of the CDR3 is TGTGCCACCTCGGATGACACTGAAGCTTTCTTT.

The chain has TRBV7-9 and TRBJ2-3; 10 nucleotides align to TRBD1. Germline V gene sequence: CDR1 SEHNR, CDR2 FQNEAQ (reference sequence). The length of the CDR3 is 17 residues. V lost 4 bases to trimming and J lost 2 bases; unmatched junction nucleotides: 9. The CDR3 is CASSSRQGARNTDTQYF. For the CDR3, the DNA is TGTGCCAGCAGCTCGAGACAGGGGGCGCGCAACACAGATACGCAGTATTTT.

The V gene is TRBV5-1, the J gene TRBJ2-7; TRBD1 agrees at 7 bases. CDR1 and CDR2 (germline): SGHRS, YFSETQ. V was pared by 4 bases and J by 0 bases, with 7 bases of the junction left unmatched. There are 15 residues in the CDR3. The CDR3 sequence is CASSGRQGDSYEQYF. In DNA, the CDR3 is TGCGCCAGCAGCGGCCGACAGGGCGACTCCTACGAGCAGTACTTC.

This clone was seen a single time. As DNA, the CDR3 is TGTGCCAGCACCGACAGGGCGGGCATTCAGTACTTC. This codes for CASTDRAGIQYF. The chain recombines TRBV25-1 with TRBJ2-4, with 7 nucleotides matching TRBD1. V shed 7 bases, J shed 9 bases, and the junction held 6 bases outside the gene matches. CDR1 and CDR2 (germline): MGHDK, SYGVNS. The CDR3 runs 12 residues.

The V call is TRBV5-1, the J call TRBJ2-5; 8 bases are a match to TRBD2. The CDR3 is 13 amino acids. Germline assignment: CDR1 SGHRS and CDR2 YFSETQ. The trim removed 4 bases at V and 5 bases at J, leaving 4 bases unmatched. The DNA of the CDR3 is TGCGCCAGCAGCGACAGCGGGAGTGAGACCCAGTACTTC. This gives the protein CASSDSGSETQYF.

Here the CDR3 reads CASSLRSYVQGPRNTEAFF. CDR3 DNA sequence: TGTGCCAGCAGCTTACGATCTTATGTTCAGGGGCCGAGGAACACTGAAGCTTTCTTT. The chain has TRBV7-2 and TRBJ1-1, with D perhaps matching TRBD1 (6 bases). Per the germline V gene, CDR1 is SGHTA and CDR2 is FQGNSA. Trimming pared 2 bases from V and 1 base from J, leaving 23 bases between. The CDR3 is 19 amino acids. Complete variable domain (other parts from reference TRBV7-2 and TRBJ1-1): GAGVSQSPSNKVTEKGKDVELRCDPISGHTALYWYRQSLGQGLEFLIYFQGNSAPDKSGLPSDRFSAERTGGSVSTLTIQRTQQEDSAVYLCASSLRSYVQGPRNTEAFFGQGTRLTVV.